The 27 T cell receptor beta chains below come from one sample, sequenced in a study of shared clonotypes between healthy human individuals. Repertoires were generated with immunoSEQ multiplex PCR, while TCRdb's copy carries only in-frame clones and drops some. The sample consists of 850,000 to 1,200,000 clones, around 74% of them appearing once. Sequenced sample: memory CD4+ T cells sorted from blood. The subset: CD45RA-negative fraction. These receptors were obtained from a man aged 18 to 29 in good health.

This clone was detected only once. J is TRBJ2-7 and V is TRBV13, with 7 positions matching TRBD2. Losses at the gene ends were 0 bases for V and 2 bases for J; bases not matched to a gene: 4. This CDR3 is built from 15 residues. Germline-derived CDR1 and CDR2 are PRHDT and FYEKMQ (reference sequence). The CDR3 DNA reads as TGTGCCAGCAGCTTAGGCGGCGGGAGCACCTACGAGCAGTACTTC. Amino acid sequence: CASSLGGGSTYEQYF.

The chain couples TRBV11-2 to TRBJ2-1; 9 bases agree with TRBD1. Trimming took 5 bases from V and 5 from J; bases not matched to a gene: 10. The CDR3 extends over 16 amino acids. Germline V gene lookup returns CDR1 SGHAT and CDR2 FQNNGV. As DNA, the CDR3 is TGTGCCAGCAGCACCCTCTGGACAGGGGCAGACAATGAGCAGTTCTTC. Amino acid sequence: CASSTLWTGADNEQFF.

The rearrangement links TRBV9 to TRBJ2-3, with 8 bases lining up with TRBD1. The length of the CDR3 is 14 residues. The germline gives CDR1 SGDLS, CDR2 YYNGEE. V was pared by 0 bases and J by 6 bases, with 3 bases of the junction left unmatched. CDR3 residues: CASSVAYRGDTQYF. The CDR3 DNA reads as TGTGCCAGCAGCGTAGCTTACAGGGGGGATACGCAGTATTTT.

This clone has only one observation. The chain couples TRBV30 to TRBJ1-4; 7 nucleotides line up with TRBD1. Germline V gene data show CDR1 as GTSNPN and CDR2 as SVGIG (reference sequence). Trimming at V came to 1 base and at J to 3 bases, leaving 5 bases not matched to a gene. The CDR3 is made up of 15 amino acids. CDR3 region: CAWSGKGQPNEKLFF. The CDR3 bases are TGTGCCTGGAGTGGTAAGGGACAGCCTAATGAAAAACTGTTTTTT.

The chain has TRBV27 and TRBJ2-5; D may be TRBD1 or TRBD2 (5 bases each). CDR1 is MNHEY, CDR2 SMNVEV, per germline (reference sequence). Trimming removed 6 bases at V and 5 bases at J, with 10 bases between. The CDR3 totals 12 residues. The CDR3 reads CASSQGGETQYF. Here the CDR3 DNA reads TGTGCCAGCAGCCAGGGCGGGGAGACCCAGTACTTC.

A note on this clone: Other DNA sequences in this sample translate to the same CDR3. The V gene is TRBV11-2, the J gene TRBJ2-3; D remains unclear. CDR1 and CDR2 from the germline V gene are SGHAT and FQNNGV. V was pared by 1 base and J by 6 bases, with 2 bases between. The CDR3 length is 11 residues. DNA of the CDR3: TGTGCCAGCAGCTTAGGTGATACGCAGTATTTT. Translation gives CASSLGDTQYF.

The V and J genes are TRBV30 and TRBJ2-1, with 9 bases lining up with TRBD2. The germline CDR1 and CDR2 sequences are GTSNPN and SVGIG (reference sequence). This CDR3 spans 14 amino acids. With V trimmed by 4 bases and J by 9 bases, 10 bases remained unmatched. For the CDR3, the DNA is TGTGCCTGGATCTTGAGCGGGAGGTACGCTGAGCAGTTCTTC. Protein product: CAWILSGRYAEQFF.

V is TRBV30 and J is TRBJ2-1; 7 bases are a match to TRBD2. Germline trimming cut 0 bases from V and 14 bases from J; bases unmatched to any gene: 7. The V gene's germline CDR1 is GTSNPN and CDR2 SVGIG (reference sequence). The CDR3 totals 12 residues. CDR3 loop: CAWSVRREYKFF. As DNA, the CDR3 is TGTGCCTGGAGTGTGCGGCGGGAGTATAAGTTCTTC.

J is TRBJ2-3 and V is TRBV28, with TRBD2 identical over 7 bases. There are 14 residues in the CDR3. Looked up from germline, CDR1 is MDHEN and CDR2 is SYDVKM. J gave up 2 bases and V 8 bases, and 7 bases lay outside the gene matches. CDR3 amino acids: CASGGGPNTDTQYF. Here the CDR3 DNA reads TGTGCCAGCGGGGGAGGGCCGAACACAGATACGCAGTATTTT.

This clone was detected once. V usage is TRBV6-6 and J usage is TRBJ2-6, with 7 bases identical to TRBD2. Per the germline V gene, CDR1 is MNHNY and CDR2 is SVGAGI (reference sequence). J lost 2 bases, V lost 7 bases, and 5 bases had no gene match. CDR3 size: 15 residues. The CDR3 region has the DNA TGTGCCAGCATCCGGGGGAGGGCTGGGGCCAACGTCCTGACTTTC. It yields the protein CASIRGRAGANVLTF.

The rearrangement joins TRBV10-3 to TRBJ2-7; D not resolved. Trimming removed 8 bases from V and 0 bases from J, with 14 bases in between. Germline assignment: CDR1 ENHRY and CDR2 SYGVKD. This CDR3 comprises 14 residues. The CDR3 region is CAISEPASSYEQYF. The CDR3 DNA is TGTGCCATCTCCGAGCCTGCAAGCTCCTACGAGCAGTACTTC.

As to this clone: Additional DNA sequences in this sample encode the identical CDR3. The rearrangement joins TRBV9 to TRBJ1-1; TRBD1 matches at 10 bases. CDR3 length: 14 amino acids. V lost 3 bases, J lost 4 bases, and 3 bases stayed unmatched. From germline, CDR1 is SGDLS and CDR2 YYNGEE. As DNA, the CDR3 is TGTGCCAGCAGCGCCGGACAGGGGGGCACTGAAGCTTTCTTT. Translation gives CASSAGQGGTEAFF.

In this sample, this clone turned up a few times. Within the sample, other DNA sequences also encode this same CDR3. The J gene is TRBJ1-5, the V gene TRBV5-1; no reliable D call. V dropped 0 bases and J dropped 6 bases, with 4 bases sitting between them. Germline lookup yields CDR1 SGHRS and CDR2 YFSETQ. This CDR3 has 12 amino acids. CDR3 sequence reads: CASSLEGQPQHF. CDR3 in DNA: TGCGCCAGCAGCTTGGAAGGTCAGCCCCAGCATTTT.

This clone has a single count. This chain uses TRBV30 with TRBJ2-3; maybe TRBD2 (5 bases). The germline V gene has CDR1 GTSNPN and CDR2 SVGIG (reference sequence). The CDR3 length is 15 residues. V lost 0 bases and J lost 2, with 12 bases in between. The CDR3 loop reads CAWSVGGHYTDTQYF. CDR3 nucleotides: TGTGCCTGGAGTGTCGGCGGGCACTACACAGATACGCAGTATTTT.

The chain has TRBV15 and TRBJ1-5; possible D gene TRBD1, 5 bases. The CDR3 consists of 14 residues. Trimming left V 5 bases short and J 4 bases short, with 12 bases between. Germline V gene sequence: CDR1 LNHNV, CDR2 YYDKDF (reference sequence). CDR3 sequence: CATSRTKGNQPQHF. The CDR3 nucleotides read TGTGCCACCAGCCGCACTAAGGGGAATCAGCCCCAGCATTTT.

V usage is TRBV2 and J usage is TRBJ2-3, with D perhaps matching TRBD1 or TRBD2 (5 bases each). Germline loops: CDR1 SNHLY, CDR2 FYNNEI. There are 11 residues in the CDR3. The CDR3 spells CSRDQGDTQYF. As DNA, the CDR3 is TGTTCCCGGGACCAGGGAGATACGCAGTATTTT. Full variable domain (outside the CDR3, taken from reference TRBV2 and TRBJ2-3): EPEVTQTPSHQVTQMGQEVILRCVPISNHLYFYWYRQILGQKVEFLVSFYNNEISEKSEIFDDQFSVERPDGSNFTLKIRSTKLEDSAMYFCSRDQGDTQYFGPGTRLTVL.

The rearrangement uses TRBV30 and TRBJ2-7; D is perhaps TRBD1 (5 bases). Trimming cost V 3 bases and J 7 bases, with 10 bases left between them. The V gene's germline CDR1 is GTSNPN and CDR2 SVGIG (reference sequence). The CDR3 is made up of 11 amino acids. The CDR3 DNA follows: TGTGCCTGGAGACAGGACGGGGAGCAGTACTTC. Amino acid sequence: CAWRQDGEQYF. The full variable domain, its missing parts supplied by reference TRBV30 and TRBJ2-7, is SQTIHQWPATLVQPVGSPLSLECTVEGTSNPNLYWYRQAAGRGLQLLFYSVGIGQISSEVPQNLSASRPQDRQFILSSKKLLLSDSGFYLCAWRQDGEQYFGPGTRLTVT.

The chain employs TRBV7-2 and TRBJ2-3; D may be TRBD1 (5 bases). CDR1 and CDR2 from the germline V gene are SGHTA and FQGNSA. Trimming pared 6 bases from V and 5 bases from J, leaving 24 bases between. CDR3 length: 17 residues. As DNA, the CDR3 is TGTGCCAGCAGGCCACAGATGGGTAGGCAGGGTGGAGATACGCAGTATTTT. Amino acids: CASRPQMGRQGGDTQYF.

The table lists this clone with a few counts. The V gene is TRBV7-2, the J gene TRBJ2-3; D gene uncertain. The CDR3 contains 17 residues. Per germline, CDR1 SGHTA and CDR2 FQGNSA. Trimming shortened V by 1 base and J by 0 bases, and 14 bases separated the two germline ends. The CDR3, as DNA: TGTGCCAGCAGCTTAGTAGTAAGGGCTTCTAGCACAGATACGCAGTATTTT. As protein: CASSLVVRASSTDTQYF.

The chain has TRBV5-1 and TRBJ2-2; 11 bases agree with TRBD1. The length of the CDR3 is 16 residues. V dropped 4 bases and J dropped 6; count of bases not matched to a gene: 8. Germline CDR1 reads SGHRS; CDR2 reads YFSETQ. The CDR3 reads CASSERTGGLAGELFF. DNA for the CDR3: TGCGCCAGCAGCGAACGGACAGGGGGCTTGGCCGGGGAGCTGTTTTTT.

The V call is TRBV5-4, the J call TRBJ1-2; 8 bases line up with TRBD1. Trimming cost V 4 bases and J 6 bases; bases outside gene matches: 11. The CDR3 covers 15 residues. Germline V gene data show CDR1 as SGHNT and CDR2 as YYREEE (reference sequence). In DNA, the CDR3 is TGTGCCAGCAGCCCCAGGACAGGGTGGAATGATGGCTACACCTTC. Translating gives CASSPRTGWNDGYTF.

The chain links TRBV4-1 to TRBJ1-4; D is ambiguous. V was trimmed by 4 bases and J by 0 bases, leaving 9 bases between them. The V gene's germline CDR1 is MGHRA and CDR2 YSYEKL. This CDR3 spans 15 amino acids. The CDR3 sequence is CASSPPYSTNEKLFF. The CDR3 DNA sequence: TGCGCCAGCAGCCCCCCCTACTCAACTAATGAAAAACTGTTTTTT.

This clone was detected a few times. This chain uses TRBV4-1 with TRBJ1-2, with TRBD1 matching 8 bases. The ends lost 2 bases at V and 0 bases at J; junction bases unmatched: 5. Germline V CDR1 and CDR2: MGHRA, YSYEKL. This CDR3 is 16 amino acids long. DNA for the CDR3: TGCGCCAGCAGCCAAATACAGGGGGTAACTAACTATGGCTACACCTTC. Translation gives CASSQIQGVTNYGYTF.

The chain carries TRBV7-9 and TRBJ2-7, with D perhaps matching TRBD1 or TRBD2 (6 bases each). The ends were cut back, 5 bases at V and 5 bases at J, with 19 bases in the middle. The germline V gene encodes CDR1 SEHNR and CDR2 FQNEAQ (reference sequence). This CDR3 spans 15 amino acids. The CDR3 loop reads CASSPQGGPADEQYF. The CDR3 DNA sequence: TGTGCCAGCAGCCCACAGGGAGGCCCAGCGGACGAGCAGTACTTC. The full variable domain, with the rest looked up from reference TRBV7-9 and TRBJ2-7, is DTGVSQNPRHKITKRGQNVTFRCDPISEHNRLYWYRQTLGQGPEFLTYFQNEAQLEKSRLLSDRFSAERPKGSFSTLEIQRTEQGDSAMYLCASSPQGGPADEQYFGPGTRLTVT.

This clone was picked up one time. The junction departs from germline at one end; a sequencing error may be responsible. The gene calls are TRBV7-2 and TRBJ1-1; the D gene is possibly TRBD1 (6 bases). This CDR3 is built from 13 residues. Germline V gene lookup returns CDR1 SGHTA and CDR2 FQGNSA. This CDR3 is CASSLGPGALAFF. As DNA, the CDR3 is TGTGCCAGCAGTTTAGGGCCGGGGGCATTGGCTTTCTTT.

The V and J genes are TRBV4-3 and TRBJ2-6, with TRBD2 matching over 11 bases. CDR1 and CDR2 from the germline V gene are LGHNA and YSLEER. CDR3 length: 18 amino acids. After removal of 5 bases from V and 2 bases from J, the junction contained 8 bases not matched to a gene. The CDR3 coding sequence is TGCGCCAGCAGCTCGAAACTAGCGGGAGAGGCTGGGGCCAACGTCCTGACTTTC. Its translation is CASSSKLAGEAGANVLTF.

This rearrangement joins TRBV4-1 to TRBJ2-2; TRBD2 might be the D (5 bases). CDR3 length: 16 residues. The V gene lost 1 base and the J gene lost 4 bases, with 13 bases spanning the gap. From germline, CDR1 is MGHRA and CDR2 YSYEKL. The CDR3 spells CASSQAEGKFTGELFF. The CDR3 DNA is TGCGCCAGCAGCCAAGCCGAGGGAAAGTTCACCGGGGAGCTGTTTTTT.